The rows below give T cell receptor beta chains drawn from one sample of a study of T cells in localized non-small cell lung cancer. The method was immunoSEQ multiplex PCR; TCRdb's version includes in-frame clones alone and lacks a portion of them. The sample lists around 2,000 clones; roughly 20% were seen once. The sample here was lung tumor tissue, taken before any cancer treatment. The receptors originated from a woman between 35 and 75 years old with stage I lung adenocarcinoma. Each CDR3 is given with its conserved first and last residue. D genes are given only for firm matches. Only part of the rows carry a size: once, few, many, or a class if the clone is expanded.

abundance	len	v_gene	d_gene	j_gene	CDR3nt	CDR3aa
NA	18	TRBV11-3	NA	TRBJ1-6	TGTGCCAGCAGCGTGGAGCCTATACAGGGTCACAATAATTCACCCCTCCACTTT	CASSVEPIQGHNNSPLHF
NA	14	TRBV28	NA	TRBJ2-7	TGTGCCAGCAGCCCCCCTGGCAGGGTCTTCGAGCAGTACTTC	CASSPPGRVFEQYF
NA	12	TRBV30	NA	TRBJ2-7	TGTGCCTGGGGGTCAGGGGTCTACGAGCAGTACTTC	CAWGSGVYEQYF
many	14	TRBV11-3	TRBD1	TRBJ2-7	TGTGCCAGCATCCCTCGGGACAGCGCCTACGAGCAGTACTTC	CASIPRDSAYEQYF
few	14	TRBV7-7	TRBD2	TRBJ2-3	TGTGCCAGCAGCTTCGGACTAGATCCGGATACGCAGTATTTT	CASSFGLDPDTQYF
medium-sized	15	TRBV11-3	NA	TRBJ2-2	TGTGCCAGCAGCCGGGACCTTTCTAACACCGGGGAGCTGTTTTTT	CASSRDLSNTGELFF
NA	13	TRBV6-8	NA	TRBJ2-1	TGTGCCAGCAACGCTCCCGGGGGAAGGGAGCAGTTCTTC	CASNAPGGREQFF
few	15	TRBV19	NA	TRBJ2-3	TGTGCCAGTAGTATAGACTCCCTGAGGGTAGATACGCAGTATTTT	CASSIDSLRVDTQYF
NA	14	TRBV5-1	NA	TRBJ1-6	TGCGCCAGCAGCTTGACGGGTGCGGATTCACCCCTCCACTTT	CASSLTGADSPLHF
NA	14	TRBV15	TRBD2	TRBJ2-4	TGTGCCACCAGCCGAGCGGGGGCCAAAAACATTCAGTACTTC	CATSRAGAKNIQYF
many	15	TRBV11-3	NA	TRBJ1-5	TGTGCCAGCAGCTTAGAGGGACGTAAAGAGCAGCCCCAGCATTTT	CASSLEGRKEQPQHF
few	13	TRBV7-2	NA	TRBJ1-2	TGTGCCAGTTTAAGCAGGGACAACTATGGCTACACCTTC	CASLSRDNYGYTF
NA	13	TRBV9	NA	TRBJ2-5	TGTGCCAGCAGAAGCGGGTACCAAGAGACCCAGTACTTC	CASRSGYQETQYF
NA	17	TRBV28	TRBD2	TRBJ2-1	TGTGCCAGCAGTTTCCCTTTAGCCAGCGGGGGGGCAAATGAGCAGTTCTTC	CASSFPLASGGANEQFF
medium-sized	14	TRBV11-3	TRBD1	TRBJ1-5	TGTGCCAGCAGCCGGACAGGGGGCCTTCAGCCCCAGCATTTT	CASSRTGGLQPQHF
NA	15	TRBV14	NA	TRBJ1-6	TGTGCCAGCAGCCGTACCAACAGTGGTAATTCACCCCTCCACTTT	CASSRTNSGNSPLHF
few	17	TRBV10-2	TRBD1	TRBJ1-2	TGCGCCAGCAGCGCCGAGGGACAGCTAATTACTAACTATGGCTACACCTTC	CASSAEGQLITNYGYTF
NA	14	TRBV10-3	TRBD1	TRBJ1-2	TGTGCCATCAGTGCGGACAGGCCGAACTATGGCTACACCTTC	CAISADRPNYGYTF
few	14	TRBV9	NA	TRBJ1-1	TGTGCCAGCATTACGGGTCCCATGAACACTGAAGCTTTCTTT	CASITGPMNTEAFF
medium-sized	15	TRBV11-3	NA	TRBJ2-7	TGTGCCAGCAGCTTACGCCCAGGGCAGACCTACGAGCAGTACTTC	CASSLRPGQTYEQYF